The 16 T cell receptor beta chains presented below share a single source sample, sequenced in a study of technical replicates of blood from several donors. TCRdb keeps only in-frame clones here, not all; method: immunoSEQ multiplex PCR. The table includes fewer than 65,000 clones, 87% detected once. Sequencing was done on a sample of PBMCs. These receptors all come from a human donor in good health. Some clones in this sample may be carry-over from other donors' samples.

The rearrangement links TRBV5-5 to TRBJ2-7, with TRBD1 as a possible D gene (5 bases). Germline V gives CDR1 SGHKS, CDR2 YYEKEE (reference sequence). Trimming pared 4 bases from V and 0 bases from J, leaving 14 bases between. The CDR3 runs to 15 residues. The CDR3 sequence: CASSARVIASYEQYF. CDR3 DNA: TGTGCCAGCAGCGCCAGGGTTATTGCCTCCTACGAGCAGTACTTC. Full variable domain (remainder filled in from reference TRBV5-5 and TRBJ2-7): DAGVTQSPTHLIKTRGQQVTLRCSPISGHKSVSWYQQVLGQGPQFIFQYYEKEERGRGNFPDRFSARQFPNYSSELNVNALLLGDSALYLCASSARVIASYEQYFGPGTRLTVT.

The V gene is TRBV11-2, the J gene TRBJ2-1; no firm D call. Looked up from germline, CDR1 is SGHAT and CDR2 is FQNNGV. The CDR3 runs 14 residues. V shed 3 bases and J shed 3 bases, with 9 bases lying between them. The CDR3 DNA reads as TGTGCCAGCAGCTTTTACGGTTACTACAATGAGCAGTTCTTC. It codes for CASSFYGYYNEQFF.

V and J are TRBV11-2 and TRBJ1-4, with unresolved D. The CDR3 has 10 amino acids. CDR1 is SGHAT and CDR2 is FQNNGV in the germline V gene. V dropped 9 bases and J dropped 8 bases, with 7 bases sitting between them. CDR3 region: CARPGEKLFF. The CDR3, as DNA: TGTGCCAGGCCGGGGGAAAAACTGTTTTTT. The variable domain in full, completed from reference TRBV11-2 and TRBJ1-4, reads EAGVAQSPRYKIIEKRQSVAFWCNPISGHATLYWYQQILGQGPKLLIQFQNNGVVDDSQLPKDRFSAERLKGVDSTLKIQPAKLEDSAVYLCARPGEKLFFGSGTQLSVL.

This clone has just one count. The rearrangement joins TRBV29-1 to TRBJ2-5; TRBD2 is a possible D gene (6 bases). The V gene's germline CDR1 is SQVTM and CDR2 ANQGSEA. V was pared by 4 bases and J by 3 bases, with 15 bases between. The CDR3 covers 14 residues. This CDR3 reads CSVVGWRGEETQYF. CDR3 DNA sequence: TGCAGCGTTGTTGGCTGGAGGGGAGAAGAGACCCAGTACTTC. Complete variable domain (other parts from reference TRBV29-1 and TRBJ2-5): SAVISQKPSRDICQRGTSLTIQCQVDSQVTMMFWYRQQPGQSLTLIATANQGSEATYESGFVIDKFPISRPNLTFSTLTVSNMSPEDSSIYLCSVVGWRGEETQYFGPGTRLLVL.

This clone occurred once. The chain has TRBV11-1 and TRBJ2-3, with unresolved D. CDR3 size: 14 residues. CDR1 and CDR2 from the germline V gene are SGHAT and FQDESV (reference sequence). The V and J ends lost 1 base and 0 bases respectively, with 5 bases between them. The CDR3 protein is CASSLGRSTDTQYF. DNA of the CDR3: TGTGCCAGCAGCTTAGGTCGGAGCACAGATACGCAGTATTTT.

The rearrangement joins TRBV7-8 to TRBJ1-4, with 9 bases matching TRBD1. The CDR3 totals 15 residues. CDR1 is SGHVS and CDR2 is FQNEAQ in the germline V gene. V lost 6 bases to trimming and J lost 6 bases; unmatched junction nucleotides: 8. The CDR3 region has the DNA TGTGCCAGCAGGCCTTCGGGACAGGGTTATGAAAAACTGTTTTTT. This translates into CASRPSGQGYEKLFF.

This rearrangement joins TRBV4-2 to TRBJ1-5; 8 nucleotides agree with TRBD1. The CDR3 totals 16 residues. CDR1 is LGHNA, CDR2 YNFKEQ, per germline. J was trimmed by 4 bases and V by 0 bases; bases with no gene match: 5. CDR3 in DNA: TGTGCCAGCAGCCAAGAGTCACAGGGGGGGAATCAGCCCCAGCATTTT. Protein: CASSQESQGGNQPQHF.

The chain carries TRBV5-4 and TRBJ2-1, with 8 bases lining up with TRBD2. Germline-derived CDR1 and CDR2 are SGHNT and YYREEE (reference sequence). This CDR3 has 15 amino acids. The ends lost 4 bases at V and 10 bases at J; junction bases unmatched: 13. The CDR3 DNA follows: TGTGCCAGCAGCACGAGCCCGGGACTAGATATGGAGCAGTTCTTC. Encoded protein: CASSTSPGLDMEQFF.

For the CDR3, the DNA is TGTGCCAGCAGCGGGACCGGGACAGCTGTCACTGAGCAGTTCTTC. As protein: CASSGTGTAVTEQFF. V is TRBV9 and J is TRBJ2-1, with 7 positions matching TRBD1. The CDR3 consists of 15 residues. V shed 3 bases and J 9 bases; nucleotides not matched to a gene: 12. Germline assignment: CDR1 SGDLS and CDR2 YYNGEE.

This clone was detected a few times. The chain employs TRBV7-3 and TRBJ2-6, with D possibly TRBD1 on 6 matching bases. The CDR3 is made up of 16 amino acids. CDR1 is SGHTA, CDR2 FQGTGA, per germline. V was cut by 6 bases and J by 2 bases, with 14 bases left in between. The DNA for the CDR3 is TGTGCCAGCAGTTTTGTTGGGGGCGCTGGGGCCAACGTCCTGACTTTC. Translated: CASSFVGGAGANVLTF.

This clone occurred a few times. V gene TRBV6-5 combines with J gene TRBJ1-2; D perhaps matches TRBD1 (5 bases). The CDR3 consists of 15 residues. Germline V gene sequence: CDR1 MNHEY, CDR2 SVGAGI. The germline V and J ends were trimmed by 2 bases and 5 bases, with 15 bases remaining between them. The CDR3 protein is CASSYGQGFRYGYTF. The CDR3 DNA reads TGTGCCAGCAGTTACGGGCAGGGTTTCCGGTATGGCTACACCTTC.

CDR3 loop: CASSLGRGSQETQYF. The CDR3, as DNA: TGTGCCAGCAGCTTAGGAAGGGGTAGCCAAGAGACCCAGTACTTC. V is TRBV7-9 and J is TRBJ2-5; tentative D call: TRBD1 (5 bases). Trimming left V 1 base short and J 1 base short, with 10 bases between. The CDR3 is 15 amino acids. Germline lookup yields CDR1 SEHNR and CDR2 FQNEAQ (reference sequence).

The chain is built from TRBV29-1 and TRBJ1-6; D unresolved. The CDR3 has 13 residues. CDR1 and CDR2 from the germline V gene are SQVTM and ANQGSEA. V was cut by 7 bases and J by 9 bases, with 16 bases left in between. The CDR3 is CSGIFGSGSPLHF. The CDR3 nucleotides are TGCAGCGGTATCTTTGGGTCGGGTTCACCCCTCCACTTT.

As to this clone: A junction end diverges from the germline sequence, so it may reflect a read error. This sequence joins TRBV7-2 and TRBJ2-7, with 12 bases identical to TRBD2. Germline assignment: CDR1 SGHTA and CDR2 FQGNSA. CDR3 length: 14 residues. The DNA of the CDR3 is TGTGCCAGCAGCTTGGGACTAGCGGGTCCTACTAGGGACTTC. Translating gives CASSLGLAGPTRDF.

This chain uses TRBV30 with TRBJ1-1, with 7 bases lining up with TRBD1. Germline V CDR1 and CDR2: GTSNPN, SVGIG (reference sequence). This CDR3 spans 12 amino acids. V trimming: 3 bases; J trimming: 11 bases; junction bases outside the gene matches: 9. The CDR3 sequence is CAWSSEGAVAFF. Written as DNA, the CDR3 is TGTGCCTGGAGCAGCGAGGGGGCAGTTGCTTTCTTT. The full variable domain, with the rest looked up from reference TRBV30 and TRBJ1-1, is SQTIHQWPATLVQPVGSPLSLECTVEGTSNPNLYWYRQAAGRGLQLLFYSVGIGQISSEVPQNLSASRPQDRQFILSSKKLLLSDSGFYLCAWSSEGAVAFFGQGTRLTVV.

The chain joins TRBV27 to TRBJ2-1, with D perhaps matching TRBD2 (6 bases). Deletions cut 3 bases from V and 4 bases from J, with 13 bases between. Germline V gene lookup returns CDR1 MNHEY and CDR2 SMNVEV (reference sequence). The CDR3 totals 15 residues. The DNA of the CDR3 is TGTGCCAGCAGTTTCGGAGGGGAAAAGTACAATGAGCAGTTCTTC. Encoded protein: CASSFGGEKYNEQFF.